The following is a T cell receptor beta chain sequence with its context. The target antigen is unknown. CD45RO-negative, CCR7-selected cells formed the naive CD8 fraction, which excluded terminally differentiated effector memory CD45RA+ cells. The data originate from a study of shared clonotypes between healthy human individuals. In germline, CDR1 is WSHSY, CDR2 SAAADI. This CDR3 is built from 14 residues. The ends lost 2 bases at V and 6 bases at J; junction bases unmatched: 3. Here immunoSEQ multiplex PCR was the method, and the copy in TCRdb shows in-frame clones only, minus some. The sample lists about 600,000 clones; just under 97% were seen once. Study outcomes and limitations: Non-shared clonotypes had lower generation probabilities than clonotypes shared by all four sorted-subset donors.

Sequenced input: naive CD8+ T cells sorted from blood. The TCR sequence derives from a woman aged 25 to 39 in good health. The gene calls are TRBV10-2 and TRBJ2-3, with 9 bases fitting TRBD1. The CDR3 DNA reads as TGCGCCAGCAGTGAGGGACAGGGGTCCGATACGCAGTATTTT. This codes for CASSEGQGSDTQYF.